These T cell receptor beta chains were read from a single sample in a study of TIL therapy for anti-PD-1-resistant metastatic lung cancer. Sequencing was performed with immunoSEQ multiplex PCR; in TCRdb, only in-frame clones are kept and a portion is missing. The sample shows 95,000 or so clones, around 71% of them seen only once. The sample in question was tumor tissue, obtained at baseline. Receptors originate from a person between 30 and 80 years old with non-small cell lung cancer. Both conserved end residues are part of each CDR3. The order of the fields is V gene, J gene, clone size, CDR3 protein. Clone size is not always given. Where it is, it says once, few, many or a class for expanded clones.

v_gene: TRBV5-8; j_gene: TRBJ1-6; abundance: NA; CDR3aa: CASSPDGTGGHSPLHF
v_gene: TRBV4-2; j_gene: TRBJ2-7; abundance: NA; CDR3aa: CASSQGFPGGGYEQYF
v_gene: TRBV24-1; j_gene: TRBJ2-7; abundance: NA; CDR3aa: CATSDPMTGNYEQYF
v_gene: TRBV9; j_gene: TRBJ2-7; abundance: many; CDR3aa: CASTIASTSGSYEQYF
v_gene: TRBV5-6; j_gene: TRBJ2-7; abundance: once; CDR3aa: CASSLLGSESYEQYF
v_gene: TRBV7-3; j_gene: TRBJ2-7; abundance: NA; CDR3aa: CASSKDRYSYEQYF
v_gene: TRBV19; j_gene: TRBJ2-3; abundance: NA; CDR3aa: CASSSSSAGADTQYF
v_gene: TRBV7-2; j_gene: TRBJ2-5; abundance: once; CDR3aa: CASSLDPESETQYF
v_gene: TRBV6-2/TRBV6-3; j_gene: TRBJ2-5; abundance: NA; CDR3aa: CASSYPGGTVETQYF
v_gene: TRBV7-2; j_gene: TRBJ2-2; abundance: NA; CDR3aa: CASSGTRKTGELFF
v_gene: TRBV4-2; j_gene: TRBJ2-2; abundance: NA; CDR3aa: CASSQEGIGGSTGELFF
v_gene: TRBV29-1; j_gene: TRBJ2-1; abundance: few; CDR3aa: CSVEGDSYNEQFF